Listed here are 28 T cell receptor beta chains from one sample, sequenced in a study of blood T cell repertoires in COVID-19. Here immunoSEQ multiplex PCR was the method, and the copy in TCRdb shows in-frame clones only, minus some. The table has about 440,000 clones, roughly 90% seen once; the top ten hold roughly 4%. Sample: peripheral blood. These receptors were collected from a woman aged 30 to 39 with acute or convalescent COVID-19.

The chain is built from TRBV5-8 and TRBJ2-1; D call uncertain. Trimming stripped 0 bases from V and 6 bases from J, with 13 bases between. Germline lookup yields CDR1 SGHTS and CDR2 YDEGEE. There are 15 residues in the CDR3. CDR3 protein: CASSLARDIGNEQFF. The CDR3 coding sequence is TGTGCCAGCAGCTTGGCCAGAGACATAGGCAATGAGCAGTTCTTC.

V gene TRBV6-5 combines with J gene TRBJ2-7; 8 nucleotides match TRBD1. Trimming at V came to 5 bases and at J to 2 bases, leaving 8 bases not matched to a gene. The CDR3 contains 15 residues. Germline V gives CDR1 MNHEY, CDR2 SVGAGI. The DNA for the CDR3 is TGTGCCAGCAGTCGGCCCGGGACAGGACCCTACGAGCAGTACTTC. Residues: CASSRPGTGPYEQYF.

The rearrangement links TRBV9 to TRBJ1-2; a weak D match, TRBD1 (6 bases). V gave up 4 bases and J gave up 4 bases, with 17 bases separating them. The CDR3 is 15 residues long. Germline CDR1 SGDLS, CDR2 YYNGEE. The CDR3: CASSITGGAGYGYTF. CDR3 nucleotides: TGTGCCAGCAGCATCACCGGGGGGGCGGGCTATGGCTACACCTTC.

The V and J genes are TRBV28 and TRBJ1-2; the D is unclear. Germline CDR1 MDHEN, CDR2 SYDVKM. The CDR3 length is 13 residues. Between the trimmed V and J ends, which lost 8 bases and 5 bases, there was a span of 15 bases. The CDR3 region is CASGDYSGYGYTF. CDR3 DNA: TGTGCCAGCGGAGATTATTCGGGATATGGCTACACCTTC.

The V and J genes are TRBV4-1 and TRBJ2-3; D uncertain. Trimming stripped 4 bases from V and 1 base from J, with 12 bases between. The CDR3 runs 15 residues. Germline CDR1 is MGHRA and CDR2 is YSYEKL. The CDR3 sequence: CASSLPAAGTDTQYF. Here the CDR3 DNA reads TGCGCCAGCAGCCTCCCGGCCGCGGGCACAGATACGCAGTATTTT.

This rearrangement joins TRBV6-5 to TRBJ2-3; no clear D gene. The V and J ends lost 7 bases and 0 bases respectively, with 11 bases between them. Germline CDR1 and CDR2: MNHEY and SVGAGI. The CDR3 contains 14 residues. CDR3 nucleotides: TGTGCCAGCAACCCAAACTTTAGCACAGATACGCAGTATTTT. This gives the protein CASNPNFSTDTQYF.

J is TRBJ1-6 and V is TRBV27; unclear D gene. The germline V gene encodes CDR1 MNHEY and CDR2 SMNVEV (reference sequence). V was shortened by 3 bases and J by 6 bases, with 18 bases between the two germline ends. The CDR3 has 17 residues. The CDR3 DNA sequence: TGTGCCAGCAGTTTCGCCAATATGCGGGTAATTAATTCACCCCTCCACTTT. Translation gives CASSFANMRVINSPLHF.

CDR3 residues: CASSHGYEQYF. In DNA form, the CDR3 reads TGCGCCAGCAGTCACGGCTACGAGCAGTACTTC. The rearrangement uses TRBV4-1 and TRBJ2-7; D ambiguous. Trimming stripped 6 bases from V and 3 bases from J, with 6 bases between. Germline values: CDR1 MGHRA, CDR2 YSYEKL. CDR3 length: 11 amino acids.

The chain has TRBV28 and TRBJ2-7; 9 bases are shared with TRBD1. This CDR3 has 14 amino acids. Trimming took 5 bases from V and 7 from J; bases not matched to a gene: 9. CDR1 and CDR2 from the germline V gene are MDHEN and SYDVKM. The CDR3 region has the DNA TGTGCCAGCAGTCCAGCCGGACAGGGGAGTGAGCAGTACTTC. Protein: CASSPAGQGSEQYF. The full variable domain, with the rest looked up from reference TRBV28 and TRBJ2-7, is DVKVTQSSRYLVKRTGEKVFLECVQDMDHENMFWYRQDPGLGLRLIYFSYDVKMKEKGDIPEGYSVSREKKERFSLILESASTNQTSMYLCASSPAGQGSEQYFGPGTRLTVT.

This clone occurred once. The chain combines TRBV10-3 with TRBJ1-5, with D perhaps matching TRBD1 (5 bases). Germline V gene sequence: CDR1 ENHRY, CDR2 SYGVKD. Trimming removed 0 bases at V and 7 bases at J, with 13 bases between. The CDR3 spans 15 residues. CDR3 in amino acids: CAISESGQGEQPQHF. The CDR3 DNA follows: TGTGCCATCAGTGAGTCGGGTCAGGGCGAACAGCCCCAGCATTTT.

The rearrangement joins TRBV7-9 to TRBJ2-7; maybe TRBD1 (8 bases). The CDR3 covers 14 residues. V was clipped by 6 bases and J by 7 bases, with 19 bases between them. Germline values: CDR1 SEHNR, CDR2 FQNEAQ (reference sequence). Here the CDR3 reads CASRTTGEGKEQYF. The CDR3 DNA sequence: TGTGCCAGCAGGACGACAGGGGAGGGAAAAGAGCAGTACTTC.

The chain recombines TRBV27 with TRBJ2-1, with 13 bases identical to TRBD2. The CDR3 is 15 residues long. In germline, CDR1 is MNHEY, CDR2 SMNVEV (reference sequence). Trimming at V came to 6 bases and at J to 5 bases, leaving 4 bases not matched to a gene. CDR3 coding DNA: TGTGCCAGCAGCTTCGGACTAGCGGGGGACAATGAGCAGTTCTTC. Translating it yields CASSFGLAGDNEQFF.

The chain carries TRBV6-5 and TRBJ2-2; a weak D match, TRBD2 (6 bases). Trimming shortened V by 7 bases and J by 3 bases, and 9 bases separated the two germline ends. Germline values: CDR1 MNHEY, CDR2 SVGAGI. The CDR3 totals 13 residues. The DNA for the CDR3 is TGTGCCAGCACCCGGGGGTACACCGGGGAGCTGTTTTTT. Translating it yields CASTRGYTGELFF.

The chain couples TRBV11-3 to TRBJ1-5; no firm D call. The CDR3 extends over 11 amino acids. V was cut by 5 bases and J by 3 bases, with 2 bases left in between. Germline loops: CDR1 SGHNT, CDR2 YENEEA. The CDR3 region has the DNA TGTGCCAGCAGCCACAATCAGCCCCAGCATTTT. This encodes CASSHNQPQHF.

The chain couples TRBV4-1 to TRBJ1-2; perhaps TRBD1 as D (5 bases). Per germline, CDR1 MGHRA and CDR2 YSYEKL. There are 13 residues in the CDR3. V was shortened by 2 bases and J by 8 bases, with 12 bases between the two germline ends. The CDR3 nucleotides read TGCGCCAGCAGCCAAAGGCAGGGTATCGGCTACACCTTC. Residues: CASSQRQGIGYTF.

The table lists this clone with a few counts. Distinct nucleotide sequences in the sample also encode this CDR3. V gene TRBV9 combines with J gene TRBJ2-7, with TRBD2 matching 8 bases. Germline lookup yields CDR1 SGDLS and CDR2 YYNGEE. The length of the CDR3 is 15 residues. V lost 0 bases to trimming and J lost 3 bases; unmatched junction nucleotides: 5. CDR3 in amino acids: CASSVGTGGFYEQYF. As DNA, the CDR3 is TGTGCCAGCAGCGTAGGAACGGGGGGGTTCTACGAGCAGTACTTC. Together with reference TRBV9 and TRBJ2-7, the CDR3 gives the full variable domain: DSGVTQTPKHLITATGQRVTLRCSPRSGDLSVYWYQQSLDQGLQFLIQYYNGEERAKGNILERFSAQQFPDLHSELNLSSLELGDSALYFCASSVGTGGFYEQYFGPGTRLTVT.

The chain uses TRBV18 and TRBJ1-3; 9 bases agree with TRBD1. Germline CDR1 reads KGHSH; CDR2 reads LQKENI. CDR3 length: 15 residues. V lost 3 bases and J lost 4; bases outside the gene matches: 4. For the CDR3, the DNA is TGTGCCAGCTCACCCTACGGACAGGGGGGAAACACCATATATTTT. It yields the protein CASSPYGQGGNTIYF. The full variable domain, in which reference TRBV18 and TRBJ1-3 provide the parts outside the CDR3, is NAGVMQNPRHLVRRRGQEARLRCSPMKGHSHVYWYRQLPEEGLKFMVYLQKENIIDESGMPKERFSAEFPKEGPSILRIQQVVRGDSAAYFCASSPYGQGGNTIYFGEGSWLTVV.

The chain is built from TRBV5-6 and TRBJ1-5; D gene uncertain. The CDR3 has 14 residues. V was clipped by 1 base and J by 7 bases, with 12 bases between them. Per the germline V gene, CDR1 is SGHDT and CDR2 is YYEEEE. CDR3 DNA: TGTGCCAGCAGCTTGCCTGGCGAGGGCCAGCCCCAGCATTTT. Its translation: CASSLPGEGQPQHF.

This chain connects TRBV5-3 to TRBJ2-7; 10 nucleotides line up with TRBD2. TRBV5-3 is reported as an ORF; its role is uncertain. V gave up 4 bases and J gave up 2 bases; unmatched junction bases: 6. The CDR3 is 15 amino acids. The CDR3 reads CARSPLSGGAYEQYF. CDR3 nucleotides: TGTGCCAGAAGCCCTCTGAGCGGGGGGGCCTACGAGCAGTACTTC.

This chain joins TRBV7-6 and TRBJ2-5; 14 bases align to TRBD2. This CDR3 region has 15 residues. The germline V gene encodes CDR1 SGHVS and CDR2 FNYEAQ. V shed 7 bases, J shed 4 bases, and the junction held 5 bases outside the gene matches. The CDR3, as DNA: TGTGCCAGCATGACTAGCGGGGGGGCCTTAGAGACCCAGTACTTC. Amino acids: CASMTSGGALETQYF.

This sequence joins TRBV6-5 and TRBJ1-2, with 8 bases matching TRBD1. Trimming took 5 bases from V and 5 from J; bases not matched to a gene: 10. In germline, CDR1 is MNHEY, CDR2 SVGAGI. The CDR3 spans 15 residues. For the CDR3, the DNA is TGTGCCAGCAGTACGGGACAGGAGGATGGGTATGGCTACACCTTC. This gives the protein CASSTGQEDGYGYTF.

This rearrangement joins TRBV7-6 to TRBJ2-7; TRBD2 matches 7 bases. Per germline, CDR1 SGHVS and CDR2 FNYEAQ. This CDR3 has 15 residues. Trimming took 1 base from V and 6 from J; bases not matched to a gene: 9. The CDR3 sequence: CASSLGGGRNREQYF. The DNA of the CDR3 is TGTGCCAGCAGCTTAGGCGGGGGACGGAATCGCGAGCAGTACTTC.

The chain employs TRBV9 and TRBJ2-7; 7 nucleotides align to TRBD1. V trimming: 5 bases; J trimming: 2 bases; junction bases outside the gene matches: 7. The CDR3 consists of 14 residues. The germline V gene has CDR1 SGDLS and CDR2 YYNGEE. CDR3 sequence: CASSNRDRTYEQYF. CDR3 nucleotides: TGTGCCAGCAGTAACCGGGACAGAACCTACGAGCAGTACTTC.

This chain links TRBV2 with TRBJ1-2; 8 bases line up with TRBD1. Germline CDR1 and CDR2: SNHLY and FYNNEI. The CDR3 loop spans 14 amino acids. V dropped 6 bases and J dropped 4; count of bases not matched to a gene: 7. The chain's CDR3 is CASSRTGLGYGYTF. The CDR3 nucleotides are TGTGCCAGCAGCCGGACAGGGCTGGGCTATGGCTACACCTTC.

The genes are TRBV15 and TRBJ1-3, with 11 bases matching TRBD1. Germline values: CDR1 LNHNV, CDR2 YYDKDF (reference sequence). The J segment lost 3 bases and the V segment lost 2 bases, leaving 3 bases of the junction unmatched. The CDR3 is 16 residues long. The CDR3 protein is CATSRRDRGFGNTIYF. The CDR3 DNA reads TGTGCCACCAGCAGAAGGGACAGGGGGTTTGGAAACACCATATATTTT.

The rearrangement uses TRBV21-1 and TRBJ1-1. TRBV21-1 is an annotated pseudogene. The CDR3 extends over 15 amino acids. Here the CDR3 DNA reads TGTGCCAGCAGCAAAGCCGGGACTGTGAACACTGAAGCTTTCTTT. This translates into CASSKAGTVNTEAFF.

The V and J genes are TRBV3-1 (or the pseudogene TRBV3-2) and TRBJ1-1; D remains unclear. The CDR3 covers 13 residues. Deletions cut 3 bases from V and 1 base from J, with 6 bases between. Germline assignment: CDR1 LGHDT and CDR2 YNNKEL (reference sequence). CDR3 residues: CASSQARNTEAFF. In DNA form, the CDR3 reads TGTGCCAGCAGCCAGGCCAGGAACACTGAAGCTTTCTTT.

This clone appeared once. V usage is TRBV6-5 and J usage is TRBJ2-5; the match to TRBD2 covers 8 bases. Germline V lookup: CDR1 MNHEY, CDR2 SVGAGI. Trimming removed 2 bases from V and 7 bases from J; junction bases left unmatched: 9. The CDR3 contains 15 residues. The CDR3 here is CASSYRTSRDSTQYF. The CDR3 DNA is TGTGCCAGCAGTTACAGGACTAGCCGGGATTCGACCCAGTACTTC.